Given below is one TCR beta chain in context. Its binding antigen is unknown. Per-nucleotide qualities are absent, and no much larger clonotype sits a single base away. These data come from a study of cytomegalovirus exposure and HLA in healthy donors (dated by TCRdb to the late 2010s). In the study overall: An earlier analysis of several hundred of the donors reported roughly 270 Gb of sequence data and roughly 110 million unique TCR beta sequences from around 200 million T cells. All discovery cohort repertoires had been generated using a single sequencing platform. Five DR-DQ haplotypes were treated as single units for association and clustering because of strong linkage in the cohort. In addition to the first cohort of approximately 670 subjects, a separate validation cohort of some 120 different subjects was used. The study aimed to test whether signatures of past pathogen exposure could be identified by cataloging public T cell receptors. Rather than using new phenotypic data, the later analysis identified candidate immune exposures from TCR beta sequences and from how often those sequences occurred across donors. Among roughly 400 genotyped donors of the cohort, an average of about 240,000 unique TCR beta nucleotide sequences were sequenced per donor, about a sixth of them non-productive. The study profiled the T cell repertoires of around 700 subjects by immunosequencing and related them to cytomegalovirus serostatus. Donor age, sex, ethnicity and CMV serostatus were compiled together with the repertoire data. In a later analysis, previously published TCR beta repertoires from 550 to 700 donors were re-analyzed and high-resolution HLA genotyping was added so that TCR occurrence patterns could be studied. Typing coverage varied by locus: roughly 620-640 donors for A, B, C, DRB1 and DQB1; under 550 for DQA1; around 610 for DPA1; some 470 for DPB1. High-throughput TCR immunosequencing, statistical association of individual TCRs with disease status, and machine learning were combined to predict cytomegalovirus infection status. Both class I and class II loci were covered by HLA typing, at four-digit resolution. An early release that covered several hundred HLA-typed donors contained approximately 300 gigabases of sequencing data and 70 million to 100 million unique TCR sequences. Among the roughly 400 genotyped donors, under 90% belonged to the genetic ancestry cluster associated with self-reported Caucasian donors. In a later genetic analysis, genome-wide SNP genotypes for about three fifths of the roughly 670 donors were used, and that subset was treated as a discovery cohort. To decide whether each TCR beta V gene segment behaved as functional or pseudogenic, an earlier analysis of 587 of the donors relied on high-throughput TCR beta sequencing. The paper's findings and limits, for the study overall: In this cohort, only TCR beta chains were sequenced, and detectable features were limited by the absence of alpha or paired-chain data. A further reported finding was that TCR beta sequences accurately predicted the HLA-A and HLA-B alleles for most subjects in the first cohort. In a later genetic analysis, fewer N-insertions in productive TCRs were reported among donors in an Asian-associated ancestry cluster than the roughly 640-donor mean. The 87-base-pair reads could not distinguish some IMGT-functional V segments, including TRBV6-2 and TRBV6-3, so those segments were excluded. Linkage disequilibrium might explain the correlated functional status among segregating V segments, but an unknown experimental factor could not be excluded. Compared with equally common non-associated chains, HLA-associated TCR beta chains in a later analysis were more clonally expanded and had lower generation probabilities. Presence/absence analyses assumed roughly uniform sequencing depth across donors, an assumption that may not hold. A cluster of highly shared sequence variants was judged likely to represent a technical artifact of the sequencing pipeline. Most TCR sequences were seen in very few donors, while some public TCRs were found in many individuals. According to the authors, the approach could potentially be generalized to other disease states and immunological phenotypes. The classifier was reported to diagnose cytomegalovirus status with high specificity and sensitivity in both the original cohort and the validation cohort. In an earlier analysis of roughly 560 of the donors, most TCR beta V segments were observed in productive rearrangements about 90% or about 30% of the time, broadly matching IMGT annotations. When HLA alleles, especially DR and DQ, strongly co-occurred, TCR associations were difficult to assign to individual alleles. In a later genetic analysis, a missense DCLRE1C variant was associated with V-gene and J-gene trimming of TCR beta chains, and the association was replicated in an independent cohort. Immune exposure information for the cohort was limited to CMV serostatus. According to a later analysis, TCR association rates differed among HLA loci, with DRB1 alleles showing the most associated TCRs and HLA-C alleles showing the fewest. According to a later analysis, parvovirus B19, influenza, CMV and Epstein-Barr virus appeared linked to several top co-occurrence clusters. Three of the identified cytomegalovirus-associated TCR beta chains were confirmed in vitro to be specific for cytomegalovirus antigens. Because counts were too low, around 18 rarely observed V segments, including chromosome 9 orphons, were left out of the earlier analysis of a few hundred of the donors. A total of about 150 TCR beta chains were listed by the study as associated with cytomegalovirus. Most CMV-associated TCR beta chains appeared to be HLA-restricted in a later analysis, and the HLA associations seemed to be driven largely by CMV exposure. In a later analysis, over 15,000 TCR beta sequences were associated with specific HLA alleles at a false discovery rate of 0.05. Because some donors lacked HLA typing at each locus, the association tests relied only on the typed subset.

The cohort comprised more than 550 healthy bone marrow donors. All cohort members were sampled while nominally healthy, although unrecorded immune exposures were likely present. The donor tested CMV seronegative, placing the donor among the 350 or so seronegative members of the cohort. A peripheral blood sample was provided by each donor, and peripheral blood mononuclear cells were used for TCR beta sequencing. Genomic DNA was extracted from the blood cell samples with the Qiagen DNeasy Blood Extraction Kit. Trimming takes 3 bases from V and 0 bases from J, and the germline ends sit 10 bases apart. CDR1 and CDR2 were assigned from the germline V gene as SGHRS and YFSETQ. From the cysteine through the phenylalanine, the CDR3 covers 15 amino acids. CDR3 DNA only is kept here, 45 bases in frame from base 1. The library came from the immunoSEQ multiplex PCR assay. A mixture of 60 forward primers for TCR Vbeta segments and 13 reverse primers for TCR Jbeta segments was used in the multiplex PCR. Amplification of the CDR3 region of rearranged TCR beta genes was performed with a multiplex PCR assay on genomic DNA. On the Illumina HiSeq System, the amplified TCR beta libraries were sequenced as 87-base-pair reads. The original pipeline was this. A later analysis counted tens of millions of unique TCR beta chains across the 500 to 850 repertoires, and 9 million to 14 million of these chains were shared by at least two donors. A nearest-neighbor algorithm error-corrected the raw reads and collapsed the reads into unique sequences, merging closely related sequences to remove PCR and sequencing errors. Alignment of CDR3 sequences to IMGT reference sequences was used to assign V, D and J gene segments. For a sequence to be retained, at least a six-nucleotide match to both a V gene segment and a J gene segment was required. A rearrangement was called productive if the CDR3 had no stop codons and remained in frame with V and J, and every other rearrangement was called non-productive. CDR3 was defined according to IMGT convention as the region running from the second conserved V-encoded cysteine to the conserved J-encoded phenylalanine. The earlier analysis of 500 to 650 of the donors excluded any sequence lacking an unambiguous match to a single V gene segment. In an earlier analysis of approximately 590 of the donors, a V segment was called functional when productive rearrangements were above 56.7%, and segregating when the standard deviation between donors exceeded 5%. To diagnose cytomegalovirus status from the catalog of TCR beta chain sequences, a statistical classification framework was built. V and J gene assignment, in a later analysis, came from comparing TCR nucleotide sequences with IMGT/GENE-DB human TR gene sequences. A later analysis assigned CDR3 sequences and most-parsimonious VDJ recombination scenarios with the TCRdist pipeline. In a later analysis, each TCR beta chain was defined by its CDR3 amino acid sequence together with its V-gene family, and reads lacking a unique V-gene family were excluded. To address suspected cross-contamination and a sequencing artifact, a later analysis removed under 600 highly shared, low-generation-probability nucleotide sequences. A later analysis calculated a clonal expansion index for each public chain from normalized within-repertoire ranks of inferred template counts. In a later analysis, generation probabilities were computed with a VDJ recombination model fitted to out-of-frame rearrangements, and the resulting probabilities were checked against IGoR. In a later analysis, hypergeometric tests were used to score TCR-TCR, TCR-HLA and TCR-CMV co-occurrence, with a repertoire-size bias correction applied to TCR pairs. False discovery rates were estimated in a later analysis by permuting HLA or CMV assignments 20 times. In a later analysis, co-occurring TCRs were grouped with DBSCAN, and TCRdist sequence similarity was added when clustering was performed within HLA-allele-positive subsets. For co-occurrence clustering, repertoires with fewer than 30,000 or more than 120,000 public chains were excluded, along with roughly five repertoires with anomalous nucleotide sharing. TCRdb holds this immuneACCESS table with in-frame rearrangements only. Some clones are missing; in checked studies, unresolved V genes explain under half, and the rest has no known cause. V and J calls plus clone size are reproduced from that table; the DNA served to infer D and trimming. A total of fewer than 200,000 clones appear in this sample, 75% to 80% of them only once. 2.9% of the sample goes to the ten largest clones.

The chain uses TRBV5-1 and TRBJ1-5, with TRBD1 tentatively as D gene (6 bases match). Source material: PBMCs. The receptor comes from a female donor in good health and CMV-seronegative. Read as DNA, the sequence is TGCGCCAGCAGCTCGGTAGGGGGTAGCAATCAGCCCCAGCATTTT. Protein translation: CASSSVGGSNQPQHF.